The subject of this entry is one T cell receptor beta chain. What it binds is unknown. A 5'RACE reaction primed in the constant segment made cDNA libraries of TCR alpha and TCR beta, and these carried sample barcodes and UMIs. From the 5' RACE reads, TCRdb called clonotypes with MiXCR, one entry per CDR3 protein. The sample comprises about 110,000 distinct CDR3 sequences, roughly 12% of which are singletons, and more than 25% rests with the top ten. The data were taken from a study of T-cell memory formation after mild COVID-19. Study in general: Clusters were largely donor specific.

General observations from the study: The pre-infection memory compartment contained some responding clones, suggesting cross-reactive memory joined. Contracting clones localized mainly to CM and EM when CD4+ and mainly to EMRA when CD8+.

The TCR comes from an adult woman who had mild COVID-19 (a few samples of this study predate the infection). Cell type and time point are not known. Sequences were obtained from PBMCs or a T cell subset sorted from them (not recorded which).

For the CDR3, the DNA is TGTGCCAGCAGCTTAGCGGGGCTTACCAACCCGAGCACAGATACGCAGTATTTT. Its translation is CASSLAGLTNPSTDTQYF. The rearrangement links TRBV7-9 to TRBJ2-3; possibly TRBD1 for D (5 bases). The CDR3 is made up of 18 amino acids. V was shortened by 0 bases and J by 0 bases, with 16 bases between the two germline ends. Germline V lookup: CDR1 SEHNR, CDR2 FQNEAQ (reference sequence).